The 19 T cell receptor beta chains below come from one sample, sequenced in a study of OX40 agonist ivuxolimab in advanced cancers. Method: immunoSEQ multiplex PCR; TCRdb's copy keeps in-frame clones and lacks some. The sample yields approximately 74,000 clones, almost 85% seen once. Sequenced material: CD4+ or CD8+ T cells sorted from blood, taken in a trial of the OX40 agonist ivuxolimab. These receptors were obtained from an adult with an advanced solid tumor such as melanoma, head and neck, liver or kidney cancer.

The gene calls are TRBV29-1 and TRBJ1-5; no clear D gene. V shed 1 base and J shed 3 bases, with 7 bases lying between them. The length of the CDR3 is 13 residues. CDR1 is SQVTM and CDR2 is ANQGSEA in the germline V gene. CDR3 coding DNA: TGCAGCGTTGAAGGACAACCCAATCAGCCCCAGCATTTT. It translates to CSVEGQPNQPQHF.

V usage is TRBV27 and J usage is TRBJ2-5, with 8 bases lining up with TRBD2. The V gene end was trimmed by 4 bases and the J gene end by 5 bases; junction bases not matched to a gene: 9. This CDR3 has 15 residues. In germline, CDR1 is MNHEY, CDR2 SMNVEV (reference sequence). In DNA form, the CDR3 reads TGTGCCAGCAGTTCCGTTGCGGGGGGCTCGGAGACCCAGTACTTC. It codes for CASSSVAGGSETQYF.

The rearrangement links TRBV18 to TRBJ1-1; D unclear. The germline V gene has CDR1 KGHSH and CDR2 LQKENI. The CDR3 covers 12 residues. Trimming pared 2 bases from V and 6 bases from J, leaving 7 bases between. This CDR3 reads CASSPVGPEAFF. In DNA, the CDR3 is TGTGCCAGCTCACCAGTAGGGCCTGAAGCTTTCTTT.

This clone was recorded only once. The genes are TRBV27 and TRBJ1-5; D gene ambiguous. V was trimmed by 3 bases and J by 0 bases, leaving 15 bases between them. Germline V CDR1 and CDR2: MNHEY, SMNVEV (reference sequence). The CDR3 sequence is 17 residues long. The CDR3, as DNA: TGTGCCAGCAGTTTTACCCGAAGGCGAGGTAGCAATCAGCCCCAGCATTTT. As protein: CASSFTRRRGSNQPQHF.

The rearrangement links TRBV15 to TRBJ2-2; D gene unclear. The CDR3 consists of 14 residues. Between the trimmed V and J ends, which lost 7 bases and 0 bases, there was a span of 9 bases. Germline V CDR1 and CDR2: LNHNV, YYDKDF (reference sequence). This chain's CDR3 is CATIVAPNTGELFF. In DNA, the CDR3 is TGTGCCACCATCGTAGCTCCGAACACCGGGGAGCTGTTTTTT. The entire variable domain, with the rest obtained from reference TRBV15 and TRBJ2-2, is as follows: DAMVIQNPRYQVTQFGKPVTLSCSQTLNHNVMYWYQQKSSQAPKLLFHYYDKDFNNEADTPDNFQSRRPNTSFCFLDIRSPGLGDTAMYLCATIVAPNTGELFFGEGSRLTVL.

This clone came up once. The rearrangement uses TRBV6-5 and TRBJ2-7; 7 bases are a match to TRBD1. Germline values: CDR1 MNHEY, CDR2 SVGAGI. This CDR3 contains 14 residues. V lost 6 bases, J lost 2 bases, and 7 bases stayed unmatched. The CDR3 coding sequence is TGTGCCAGCAGGAACCGGGACAGTCCCTACGAGCAGTACTTC. It translates to CASRNRDSPYEQYF.

The chain carries TRBV9 and TRBJ2-1, with D possibly TRBD1 on 6 matching bases. Germline V gene sequence: CDR1 SGDLS, CDR2 YYNGEE. The CDR3 is 14 amino acids. V lost 3 bases, J lost 4 bases, and 11 bases lay in between. CDR3 residues: CASSAPGTYNEQFF. The CDR3 DNA follows: TGTGCCAGCAGCGCCCCGGGGACATACAATGAGCAGTTCTTC. The complete variable domain, with remaining parts taken from reference TRBV9 and TRBJ2-1, reads DSGVTQTPKHLITATGQRVTLRCSPRSGDLSVYWYQQSLDQGLQFLIQYYNGEERAKGNILERFSAQQFPDLHSELNLSSLELGDSALYFCASSAPGTYNEQFFGPGTRLTVL.

CDR3 in DNA: TGCGCCAGCAGCTTGCAATTGACAGGGACTAATGAAAAACTGTTTTTT. This sequence encodes CASSLQLTGTNEKLFF. The chain couples TRBV5-1 to TRBJ1-4; 7 bases align to TRBD1. Germline V gene lookup returns CDR1 SGHRS and CDR2 YFSETQ. The CDR3 is made up of 16 amino acids. V shed 1 base and J 2 bases; nucleotides not matched to a gene: 5. The whole variable domain, filled in from reference TRBV5-1 and TRBJ1-4, reads KAGVTQTPRYLIKTRGQQVTLSCSPISGHRSVSWYQQTPGQGLQFLFEYFSETQRNKGNFPGRFSGRQFSNSRSEMNVSTLELGDSALYLCASSLQLTGTNEKLFFGSGTQLSVL.

The chain links TRBV28 to TRBJ2-3, with 7 bases fitting TRBD2. The CDR3 sequence is 15 residues long. CDR1 is MDHEN, CDR2 SYDVKM, per germline. V lost 3 bases and J lost 0; bases outside the gene matches: 3. The CDR3 sequence: CASSFFGGSTDTQYF. As DNA, the CDR3 is TGTGCCAGCAGTTTTTTCGGGGGGAGCACAGATACGCAGTATTTT.

The chain uses TRBV27 and TRBJ1-5; D is unresolved. This CDR3 has 13 residues. The V end lost 6 bases, the J end lost 3 bases, and 9 bases lay between the germline ends. Germline CDR1 MNHEY, CDR2 SMNVEV (reference sequence). CDR3 nucleotide sequence: TGTGCCAGCAGCCTGGGAGTCAATCAGCCCCAGCATTTT. It translates to CASSLGVNQPQHF.

The sample holds a few counts of this clone. V is TRBV12-2 and J is TRBJ2-7; the table's D call, TRBD2, was not checked against the DNA. TRBV12-2 is flagged as a pseudogene. The CDR3 extends over 15 amino acids. The CDR3 bases are TGTGCAAGTCGCTTAGCCGGGAGGGGGGTGTCCGAGCAGTACTTC. It codes for CASRLAGRGVSEQYF.

Only one count was recorded for this clone. The rearrangement links TRBV23-1 to TRBJ2-1; TRBD1 or TRBD2 may be the D gene (6 bases each). TRBV23-1 has ORF status, its function being uncertain. V lost 9 bases and J 4 bases, leaving 16 bases between the germline ends. The CDR3 covers 14 residues. The chain's CDR3 is CASISRGPYNEQFF. DNA for the CDR3: TGCGCCAGTATAAGCCGGGGGCCTTACAATGAGCAGTTCTTC.

The V call is TRBV12-5, the J call TRBJ2-1, with TRBD1 matching over 8 bases. CDR3 length: 17 amino acids. Germline trimming cut 2 bases from V and 4 bases from J; bases unmatched to any gene: 10. Germline loops: CDR1 LGHNT, CDR2 FRNRAP. The chain's CDR3 is CASGLSAGTGLYNEQFF. CDR3 DNA sequence: TGTGCTAGTGGTTTGTCCGCCGGGACAGGTCTTTACAATGAGCAGTTCTTC. The variable domain in full, completed from reference TRBV12-5 and TRBJ2-1, reads DARVTQTPRHKVTEMGQEVTMRCQPILGHNTVFWYRQTMMQGLELLAYFRNRAPLDDSGMPKDRFSAEMPDATLATLKIQPSEPRDSAVYFCASGLSAGTGLYNEQFFGPGTRLTVL.

The rearrangement uses TRBV14 and TRBJ2-3, with D possibly TRBD2 on 5 matching bases. The ends were cut back, 5 bases at V and 2 bases at J, with 11 bases in the middle. Per the germline V gene, CDR1 is SGHDN and CDR2 is FVKESK. The CDR3 is 14 residues long. The CDR3 coding sequence is TGTGCCAGCAGCTGGGCGGGTTCCACAGATACGCAGTATTTT. Translating it yields CASSWAGSTDTQYF.

CDR3 amino acids: CASSWGQPGTTDTQYF. As DNA, the CDR3 is TGCGCCAGCAGCTGGGGACAGCCAGGAACCACAGATACGCAGTATTTT. The chain couples TRBV5-1 to TRBJ2-3, with 7 bases fitting TRBD1. CDR1 is SGHRS, CDR2 YFSETQ, per germline. Losses at the gene ends were 3 bases for V and 2 bases for J; bases not matched to a gene: 9. CDR3 length: 16 residues.

The rearrangement joins TRBV27 to TRBJ2-3, with a tentative D call TRBD1 (7 bases). Germline CDR1 and CDR2: MNHEY and SMNVEV (reference sequence). The CDR3 extends over 16 amino acids. V shed 7 bases and J shed 4 bases, with 21 bases lying between them. The CDR3 spells CASMSLGGRGADTQYF. DNA for the CDR3: TGTGCCAGCATGAGTTTAGGAGGCAGGGGGGCAGATACGCAGTATTTT.

The CDR3 is CASIPRQSANTEAFF. CDR3 sequence (DNA): TGTGCCAGCATACCCCGACAGTCGGCTAACACTGAAGCTTTCTTT. The rearrangement joins TRBV6-5 to TRBJ1-1, with D perhaps TRBD1 (5 bases). V lost 7 bases and J lost 2, with 17 bases in between. CDR1 MNHEY and CDR2 SVGAGI come from the germline V gene. This CDR3 is 15 amino acids long.

The chain employs TRBV28 and TRBJ2-5; D is undetermined. The V and J ends lost 2 bases and 3 bases respectively, with 10 bases between them. Germline CDR1 reads MDHEN; CDR2 reads SYDVKM. The CDR3 extends over 14 amino acids. CDR3 bases: TGTGCCAGCAGTTTAGAAGGAAAGGAAGAGACCCAGTACTTC. Translation: CASSLEGKEETQYF.

This clone was counted once. V is TRBV4-2 and J is TRBJ1-2; tentative D call: TRBD1 (6 bases). This CDR3 has 17 residues. CDR1 and CDR2 (germline): LGHNA, YNFKEQ. V lost 4 bases and J 5 bases, leaving 23 bases between the germline ends. CDR3 loop: CASSPVGAGSLPYGYTF. As DNA, the CDR3 is TGTGCCAGCAGCCCAGTGGGGGCGGGCAGCCTTCCTTATGGCTACACCTTC.